The source of this TCR beta chain is a study of blood T cell repertoires in COVID-19. For the study at large: Nucleic acid was either cDNA or gDNA, and it came from T cells, B-cell-depleted T cells, or PBMCs.

Measured with immunoSEQ multiplex PCR; TCRdb has only the in-frame clones, and not every one. The top ten hold under 4.5% of the sample, which has some 88,000 clones, less than 90% seen once. Germline CDR1 is LNHDA and CDR2 is SQIVND (reference sequence). The ends were cut back, 7 bases at V and 6 bases at J, with 12 bases in the middle. This CDR3 comprises 12 residues. The chain links TRBV19 to TRBJ1-1, with a tentative D call TRBD1 (5 bases). Material: peripheral blood. The clonotype comes from a man in his sixties with acute or convalescent COVID-19. The CDR3 here is CASKGPGPEAFF. For the CDR3, the DNA is TGTGCCAGTAAGGGCCCAGGGCCTGAAGCTTTCTTT.